This T cell receptor (beta chain) was identified in a study of T-cell memory formation after mild COVID-19. This clonotype was seen a few times. Antigen: not known. TCRdb used MiXCR to reprocess the 5' RACE reads, holding one entry per CDR3 protein. The sample holds roughly 160,000 distinct CDR3 sequences, approximately 12% seen once. Study observations and caveats: Memory from before infection featured some responding clones, which suggests cross-reactive memory joined.

The CDR3 is 16 amino acids. Germline trimming cut 0 bases from V and 6 bases from J; bases unmatched to any gene: 8. Germline lookup yields CDR1 SGHAT and CDR2 FQNNGV. Sequencing was carried out using PBMCs or a T cell subset sorted from them (not recorded which). The sequence was collected from a man aged 18 to 30 who had mild COVID-19 (a few samples of this study predate the infection). Cell type and time point are not known. The gene calls are TRBV11-2 and TRBJ2-3; 8 bases fit TRBD1. DNA for the CDR3: TGTGCCAGCAGCTTAGATCTAGGCAGGGGGCTTGATACGCAGTATTTT. Translated, it gives CASSLDLGRGLDTQYF.